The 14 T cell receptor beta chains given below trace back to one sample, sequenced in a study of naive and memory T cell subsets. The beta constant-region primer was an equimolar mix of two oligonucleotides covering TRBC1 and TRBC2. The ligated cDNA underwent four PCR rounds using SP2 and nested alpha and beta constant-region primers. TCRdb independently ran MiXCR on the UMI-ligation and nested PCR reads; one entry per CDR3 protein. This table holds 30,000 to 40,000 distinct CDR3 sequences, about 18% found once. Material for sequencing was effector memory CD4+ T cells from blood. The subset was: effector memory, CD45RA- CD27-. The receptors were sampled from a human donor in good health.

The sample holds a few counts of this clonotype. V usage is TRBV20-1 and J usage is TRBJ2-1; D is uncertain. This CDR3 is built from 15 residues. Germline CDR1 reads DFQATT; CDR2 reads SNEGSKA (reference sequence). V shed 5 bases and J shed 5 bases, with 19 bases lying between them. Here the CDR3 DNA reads TGCAGTGCTCGCCACATAAGGAGATCGAACAATGAGCAGTTCTTC. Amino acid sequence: CSARHIRRSNNEQFF.

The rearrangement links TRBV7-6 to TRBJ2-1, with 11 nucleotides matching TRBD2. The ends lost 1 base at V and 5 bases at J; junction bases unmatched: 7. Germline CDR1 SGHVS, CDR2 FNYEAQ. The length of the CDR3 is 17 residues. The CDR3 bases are TGTGCCAGCAGCTTAGGGCTAGGGACTAGCGGCAACAATGAGCAGTTCTTC. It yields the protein CASSLGLGTSGNNEQFF.

The CDR3 nucleotides read TGTGCCAGCAGCCAAGGCTGGGATACGCAGTATTTT. It codes for CASSQGWDTQYF. This sequence joins TRBV3-1 and TRBJ2-3; no clear D. There are 12 residues in the CDR3. V was clipped by 1 base and J by 6 bases, with 5 bases between them. Germline V CDR1 and CDR2: LGHDT, YNNKEL (reference sequence).

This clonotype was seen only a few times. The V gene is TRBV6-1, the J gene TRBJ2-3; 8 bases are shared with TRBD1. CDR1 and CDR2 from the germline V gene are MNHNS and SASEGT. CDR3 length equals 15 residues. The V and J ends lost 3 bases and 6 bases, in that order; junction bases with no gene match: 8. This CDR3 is CASSDEGQVFDTQYF. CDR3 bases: TGTGCCAGCAGTGACGAGGGACAGGTATTTGATACGCAGTATTTT.

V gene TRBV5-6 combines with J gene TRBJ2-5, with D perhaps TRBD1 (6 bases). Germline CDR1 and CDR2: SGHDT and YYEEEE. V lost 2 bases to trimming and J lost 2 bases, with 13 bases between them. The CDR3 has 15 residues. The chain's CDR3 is CASSLLGRGQETQYF. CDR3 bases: TGTGCCAGCAGCTTATTAGGCAGGGGACAAGAGACCCAGTACTTC.

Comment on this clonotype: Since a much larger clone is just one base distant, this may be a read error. DNA of the CDR3: TGCAGTGCTAGAGGGGCACCGAGCTATGGCTACACCTTC. Protein: CSARGAPSYGYTF. V and J are TRBV20-1 and TRBJ1-2; D uncertain. Per germline, CDR1 DFQATT and CDR2 SNEGSKA (reference sequence). V shed 1 base and J shed 4 bases, with 10 bases lying between them. There are 13 residues in the CDR3.

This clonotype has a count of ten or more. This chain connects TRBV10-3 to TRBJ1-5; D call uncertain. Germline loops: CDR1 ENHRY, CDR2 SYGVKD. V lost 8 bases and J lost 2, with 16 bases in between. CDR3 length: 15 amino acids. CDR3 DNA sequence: TGTGCCATCTCCCGGGAGGGTATGGGCAATCAGCCCCAGCATTTT. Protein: CAISREGMGNQPQHF.

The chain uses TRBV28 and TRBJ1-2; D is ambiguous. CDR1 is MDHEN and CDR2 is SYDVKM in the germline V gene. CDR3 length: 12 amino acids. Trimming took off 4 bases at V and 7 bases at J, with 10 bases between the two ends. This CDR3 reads CASSYRLFGYTF. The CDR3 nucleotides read TGTGCCAGCAGTTACCGACTTTTTGGCTACACCTTC.

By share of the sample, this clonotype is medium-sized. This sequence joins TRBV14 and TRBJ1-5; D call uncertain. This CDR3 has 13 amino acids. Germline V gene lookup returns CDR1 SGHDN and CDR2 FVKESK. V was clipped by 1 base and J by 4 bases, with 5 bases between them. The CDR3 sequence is CASSQGFNQPQHF. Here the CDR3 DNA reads TGTGCCAGCAGCCAAGGTTTTAATCAGCCCCAGCATTTT.

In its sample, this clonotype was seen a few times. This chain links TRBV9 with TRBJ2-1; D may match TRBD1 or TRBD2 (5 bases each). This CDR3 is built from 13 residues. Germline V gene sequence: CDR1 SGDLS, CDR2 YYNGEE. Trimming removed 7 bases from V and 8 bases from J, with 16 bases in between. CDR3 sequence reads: CASRGGRDDEQFF. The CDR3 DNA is TGTGCCAGCCGCGGCGGCAGGGACGATGAGCAGTTCTTC.

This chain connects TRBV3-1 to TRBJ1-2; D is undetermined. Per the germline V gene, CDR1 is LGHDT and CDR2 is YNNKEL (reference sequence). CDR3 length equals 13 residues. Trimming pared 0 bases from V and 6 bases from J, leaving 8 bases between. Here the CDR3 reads CASSQDLGNGYTF. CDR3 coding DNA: TGTGCCAGCAGCCAAGATCTGGGCAATGGCTACACCTTC.

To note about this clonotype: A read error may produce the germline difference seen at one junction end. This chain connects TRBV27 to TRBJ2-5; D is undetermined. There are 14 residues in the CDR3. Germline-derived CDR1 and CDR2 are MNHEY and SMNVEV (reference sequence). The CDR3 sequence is CASSLGVGQGTQYF. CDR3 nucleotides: TGTGCCAGCAGTTTAGGGGTCGGTCAAGGGACCCAGTACTTC.

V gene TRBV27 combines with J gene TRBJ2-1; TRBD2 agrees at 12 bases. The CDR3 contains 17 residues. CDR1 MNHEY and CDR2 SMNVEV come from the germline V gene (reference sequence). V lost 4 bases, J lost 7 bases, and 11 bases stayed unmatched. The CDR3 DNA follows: TGTGCCAGCAGTTCGACTTTGACTAGCGGGAGAATGAATGAGCAGTTCTTC. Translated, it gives CASSSTLTSGRMNEQFF.

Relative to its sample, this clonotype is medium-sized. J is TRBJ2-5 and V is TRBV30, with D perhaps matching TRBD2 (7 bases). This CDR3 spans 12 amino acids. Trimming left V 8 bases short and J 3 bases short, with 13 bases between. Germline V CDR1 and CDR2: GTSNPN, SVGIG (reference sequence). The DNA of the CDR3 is TGTGCCGCGAGGGGGGGCGAAGAGACCCAGTACTTC. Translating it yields CAARGGEETQYF.